One and the same sample provided the 4 T cell receptor beta chains below, sequenced in a study of T-cell reconstitution after alpha-beta-depleted transplantation in children. TCRbeta library construction was performed incorporating unique molecular identifiers. TCRdb passed the PCR reads through MiXCR, listing each CDR3 protein once. The repertoire has 250,000 to 350,000 distinct CDR3 sequences, 9.9% of them found once; the top ten carry roughly 9.1%. The material was PBMCs from the stem cell graft donor, obtained from the stem cell graft. These receptors came from a human donor who donated a stem cell graft to a child with SCID.

Details on this clonotype: Since a much larger clone is just one base distant, this may be a read error. DNA for the CDR3: TGTGCCAGCACCCAGCAGGGGACAGGGACAGATACGCAGTATTTT. The encoded protein is CASTQQGTGTDTQYF. V gene TRBV3-1 combines with J gene TRBJ2-3; 9 nucleotides match TRBD1. V lost 7 bases and J lost 3; bases outside the gene matches: 8. The CDR3 sequence is 15 residues long. CDR1 and CDR2 from the germline V gene are LGHDT and YNNKEL (reference sequence).

This clonotype was counted at least ten times. CDR3 bases: TGTGCCAGCAGCTTAGGGACTAGCGGGGGACTATACGAGCAGTACTTC. Translated, it gives CASSLGTSGGLYEQYF. The genes are TRBV7-6 and TRBJ2-7, with TRBD2 matching over 13 bases. CDR1 and CDR2 from the germline V gene are SGHVS and FNYEAQ. The CDR3 totals 16 residues. V lost 1 base and J lost 4; bases outside the gene matches: 4.

The V gene is TRBV15, the J gene TRBJ2-3; 8 bases match TRBD1. V trimming: 9 bases; J trimming: 2 bases; junction bases outside the gene matches: 4. The CDR3 contains 13 residues. The germline CDR1 and CDR2 sequences are LNHNV and YYDKDF (reference sequence). The CDR3 DNA follows: TGTGCCACGAACCAGGGGGCCACAGATACGCAGTATTTT. It translates to CATNQGATDTQYF.

About this clonotype: Sequence at one end of the junction differs from germline and may be a read error. This chain connects TRBV7-2 to TRBJ2-1; TRBD2 might be the D (6 bases). CDR1 and CDR2 (germline): SGHTA, FQGNSA. The CDR3 loop spans 15 amino acids. CDR3 region: CASSLAGSSYKEQFF. The CDR3, as DNA: TGTGCCAGCAGCCTGGCGGGGAGCTCCTACAAAGAGCAGTTCTTC.